These T cell receptor beta chains were read from a single sample in a study of blood T cell repertoires in COVID-19. Libraries were prepared by immunoSEQ multiplex PCR; TCRdb keeps only in-frame clonotypes and omits some of them. The table shows around 100,000 clones, with approximately 80% occurring only once. Sequences were obtained from peripheral blood. The receptor set was obtained from a human donor in a cohort sampled during active COVID-19. Both conserved end residues are part of each CDR3. A D gene is named only where the DNA matches it firmly. A clone size is listed for some rows: how often the clone was seen (once, few, many), or a class if it is expanded.

V gene: TRBV9; clone size: .; J gene: TRBJ1-2; D gene: TRBD1; CDR3 protein: CASSSEGQGVYGYTF; CDR3 DNA: TGTGCCAGCAGCTCAGAGGGACAGGGAGTATATGGCTACACCTTC
V gene: TRBV18; clone size: once; J gene: TRBJ1-6; D gene: TRBD1; CDR3 protein: CASSPGQGGNSPLHF; CDR3 DNA: TGTGCCAGCTCCCCGGGACAGGGAGGTAATTCACCCCTCCACTTT
V gene: TRBV15; clone size: few; J gene: TRBJ1-5; D gene: .; CDR3 protein: CATSRDMSNQPQHF; CDR3 DNA: TGTGCCACCAGCAGAGATATGAGCAATCAGCCCCAGCATTTT
V gene: TRBV28; clone size: once; J gene: TRBJ1-4; D gene: .; CDR3 protein: CASRGTMGNEKLFF; CDR3 DNA: TGTGCCAGCAGGGGGACTATGGGTAATGAAAAACTGTTTTTT
V gene: TRBV5-5; clone size: .; J gene: TRBJ2-7; D gene: .; CDR3 protein: CASSLSLGQVAYEQYF; CDR3 DNA: TGTGCCAGCAGCTTATCATTGGGTCAGGTCGCCTACGAGCAGTACTTC
V gene: TRBV5-4; clone size: .; J gene: TRBJ2-1; D gene: .; CDR3 protein: CASSLATFTDNEQFF; CDR3 DNA: TGTGCCAGCAGCCTTGCCACCTTTACGGACAATGAGCAGTTCTTC
V gene: TRBV6-5; clone size: .; J gene: TRBJ2-2; D gene: .; CDR3 protein: CASQPLGGGELFF; CDR3 DNA: TGTGCCAGCCAACCTCTCGGGGGCGGGGAGCTGTTTTTT
V gene: TRBV5-5; clone size: .; J gene: TRBJ1-1; D gene: .; CDR3 protein: CASSPGYTEAFF; CDR3 DNA: TGTGCCAGCAGCCCAGGGTACACTGAAGCTTTCTTT
V gene: TRBV6-1; clone size: .; J gene: TRBJ2-7; D gene: TRBD1; CDR3 protein: CASSEDRGFEQYF; CDR3 DNA: TGTGCCAGCAGTGAGGACAGGGGATTCGAGCAGTACTTC
V gene: TRBV5-1; clone size: .; J gene: TRBJ2-2; D gene: .; CDR3 protein: CASSPSSGNTGELFF; CDR3 DNA: TGCGCCAGCAGCCCCTCCAGCGGGAACACCGGGGAGCTGTTTTTT
V gene: TRBV7-2; clone size: .; J gene: TRBJ1-6; D gene: .; CDR3 protein: CASSSATAYNSPLHF; CDR3 DNA: TGTGCCAGCAGCTCCGCGACAGCATATAATTCACCCCTCCACTTT
V gene: TRBV27; clone size: .; J gene: TRBJ1-5; D gene: .; CDR3 protein: CASSLIGGGQPQHF; CDR3 DNA: TGTGCCAGCAGTTTAATCGGGGGGGGACAGCCCCAGCATTTT
V gene: TRBV5-6; clone size: .; J gene: TRBJ2-5; D gene: TRBD2; CDR3 protein: CASSWEGRETQYF; CDR3 DNA: TGTGCCAGCAGCTGGGAGGGGAGAGAGACCCAGTACTTC
V gene: TRBV5-4; clone size: .; J gene: TRBJ1-3; D gene: .; CDR3 protein: CASSSGGNTIYF; CDR3 DNA: TGTGCCAGCAGCTCGGGCGGGAACACCATATATTTT
V gene: TRBV5-5; clone size: .; J gene: TRBJ1-1; D gene: .; CDR3 protein: CASSWIAGPTEAFF; CDR3 DNA: TGTGCCAGCAGCTGGATCGCAGGGCCCACTGAAGCTTTCTTT
V gene: TRBV30; clone size: .; J gene: TRBJ1-3; D gene: .; CDR3 protein: CAWSVRFLTTGKPSGNTIYF; CDR3 DNA: TGTGCCTGGAGTGTACGTTTCCTGACGACAGGAAAACCCTCTGGAAACACCATATATTTT
V gene: TRBV6-6; clone size: .; J gene: TRBJ2-1; D gene: TRBD2; CDR3 protein: CASRGGTDEQFF; CDR3 DNA: TGTGCCAGCAGGGGGGGGACCGATGAGCAGTTCTTC
V gene: TRBV7-6; clone size: .; J gene: TRBJ1-3; D gene: TRBD1; CDR3 protein: CASSPFTRTGGAYTIYF; CDR3 DNA: TGTGCCAGCAGCCCCTTTACTCGGACAGGGGGCGCTTACACCATATATTTT
V gene: TRBV5-1; clone size: once; J gene: TRBJ1-3; D gene: TRBD1; CDR3 protein: CASSLQGAADTIYF; CDR3 DNA: TGCGCCAGCAGCTTACAGGGGGCGGCGGACACCATATATTTT
V gene: TRBV7-6; clone size: .; J gene: TRBJ2-7; D gene: TRBD1; CDR3 protein: CASSLAGGQGREQYF; CDR3 DNA: TGTGCCAGCAGCTTAGCGGGGGGACAGGGGCGGGAGCAGTACTTC
V gene: TRBV4-3; clone size: .; J gene: TRBJ2-2; D gene: TRBD1; CDR3 protein: CASSLKGTGGTGELFF; CDR3 DNA: TGCGCCAGCAGCCTTAAGGGGACAGGGGGGACCGGGGAGCTGTTTTTT
V gene: TRBV18; clone size: .; J gene: TRBJ1-1; D gene: TRBD1; CDR3 protein: CASSQGQKNTEAFF; CDR3 DNA: TGTGCCAGCTCACAGGGACAGAAGAACACTGAAGCTTTCTTT
V gene: TRBV2; clone size: .; J gene: TRBJ1-2; D gene: .; CDR3 protein: CASIPGSGGYTF; CDR3 DNA: TGTGCCAGCATACCAGGGTCGGGTGGCTACACCTTC
V gene: TRBV4-3; clone size: .; J gene: TRBJ2-3; D gene: TRBD2; CDR3 protein: CASSQERGGWNTQYF; CDR3 DNA: TGCGCCAGCAGCCAAGAGCGCGGGGGGTGGAATACGCAGTATTTT
V gene: TRBV30; clone size: .; J gene: TRBJ1-2; D gene: .; CDR3 protein: CAWSVGGGGRNYGYTF; CDR3 DNA: TGTGCCTGGAGTGTTGGGGGGGGAGGACGGAATTATGGCTACACCTTC
V gene: TRBV4-2; clone size: .; J gene: TRBJ2-3; D gene: TRBD2; CDR3 protein: CASTSGGADTQYF; CDR3 DNA: TGTGCCAGCACATCGGGGGGGGCGGATACGCAGTATTTT
V gene: TRBV2; clone size: once; J gene: TRBJ2-2; D gene: .; CDR3 protein: CASSRKTANTGELFF; CDR3 DNA: TGTGCCAGCAGTCGAAAGACAGCGAACACCGGGGAGCTGTTTTTT
V gene: TRBV30; clone size: .; J gene: TRBJ2-1; D gene: TRBD2; CDR3 protein: CAWRPPRGGAVSDEQFF; CDR3 DNA: TGTGCCTGGAGACCACCTCGCGGGGGGGCCGTGTCCGATGAGCAGTTCTTC
V gene: TRBV10-1; clone size: .; J gene: TRBJ2-5; D gene: .; CDR3 protein: CASRTQNRPEVETQYF; CDR3 DNA: TGCGCCAGCAGGACCCAGAACAGGCCAGAGGTGGAGACCCAGTACTTC
V gene: TRBV7-9; clone size: once; J gene: TRBJ1-2; D gene: TRBD1; CDR3 protein: CASSPPGTGYGYTF; CDR3 DNA: TGTGCCAGCAGCCCCCCCGGGACAGGGTATGGCTACACCTTC
V gene: TRBV18; clone size: .; J gene: TRBJ1-1; D gene: .; CDR3 protein: CASSPRQVNTEAFF; CDR3 DNA: TGTGCCAGCTCACCACGACAGGTAAACACTGAAGCTTTCTTT
V gene: TRBV5-5; clone size: .; J gene: TRBJ1-1; D gene: .; CDR3 protein: CASSLDRNTEAFF; CDR3 DNA: TGTGCCAGCAGCTTGGACAGGAACACTGAAGCTTTCTTT
V gene: TRBV30; clone size: .; J gene: TRBJ1-2; D gene: TRBD1; CDR3 protein: CASLRGDQFNGYTF; CDR3 DNA: TGTGCCTCCCTCAGGGGGGATCAGTTTAATGGCTACACCTTC
V gene: TRBV7-2; clone size: .; J gene: TRBJ2-3; D gene: TRBD2; CDR3 protein: CASSLVGSGGTDTQYF; CDR3 DNA: TGTGCCAGCAGCTTAGTAGGTAGCGGGGGAACAGATACGCAGTATTTT
V gene: TRBV30; clone size: few; J gene: TRBJ1-4; D gene: .; CDR3 protein: CAWSVGGASEKLFF; CDR3 DNA: TGTGCCTGGAGTGTAGGGGGGGCGAGTGAAAAACTGTTTTTT
V gene: TRBV18; clone size: few; J gene: TRBJ1-4; D gene: .; CDR3 protein: CASSSDTNQPNPKLFF; CDR3 DNA: TGTGCCAGCTCATCAGACACCAACCAACCTAACCCCAAACTGTTTTTT
V gene: TRBV19; clone size: .; J gene: TRBJ1-3; D gene: .; CDR3 protein: CASSTEPPGASGNTIYF; CDR3 DNA: TGTGCCAGTAGTACCGAACCTCCTGGGGCCTCTGGAAACACCATATATTTT
V gene: TRBV5-1; clone size: .; J gene: TRBJ2-1; D gene: .; CDR3 protein: CASSLQGIDNEQFF; CDR3 DNA: TGCGCCAGCAGCCTACAGGGTATTGACAATGAGCAGTTCTTC
V gene: TRBV5-8; clone size: .; J gene: TRBJ1-5; D gene: TRBD1; CDR3 protein: CASSLRDSHQPQHF; CDR3 DNA: TGTGCCAGCAGCTTGAGGGACAGTCATCAGCCCCAGCATTTT
V gene: TRBV11-2; clone size: .; J gene: TRBJ2-1; D gene: TRBD2; CDR3 protein: CASSPGWRGFYNEQFF; CDR3 DNA: TGTGCCAGCAGCCCAGGGTGGCGGGGGTTCTACAATGAGCAGTTCTTC
V gene: TRBV18; clone size: .; J gene: TRBJ1-1; D gene: .; CDR3 protein: CASSLFQGVNTEAFF; CDR3 DNA: TGTGCCAGCTCACTCTTCCAGGGTGTGAACACTGAAGCTTTCTTT
V gene: TRBV5-4; clone size: .; J gene: TRBJ2-2; D gene: TRBD2; CDR3 protein: CASHGHGGANTGELFF; CDR3 DNA: TGTGCCAGCCACGGACACGGGGGGGCAAACACCGGGGAGCTGTTTTTT
V gene: TRBV9; clone size: .; J gene: TRBJ1-2; D gene: TRBD1; CDR3 protein: CASSVGDRENYGYTF; CDR3 DNA: TGTGCCAGCAGCGTAGGGGACAGGGAAAACTATGGCTACACCTTC
V gene: TRBV4-1; clone size: .; J gene: TRBJ2-7; D gene: .; CDR3 protein: CASSQGPGNWEQYF; CDR3 DNA: TGCGCCAGCAGCCAAGGTCCAGGGAATTGGGAGCAGTACTTC
V gene: TRBV5-4; clone size: .; J gene: TRBJ1-2; D gene: TRBD1; CDR3 protein: CASSFDRDYGHTF; CDR3 DNA: TGTGCCAGCAGCTTCGACAGGGATTATGGCCACACCTTC
V gene: TRBV29-1; clone size: .; J gene: TRBJ2-1; D gene: TRBD1; CDR3 protein: CSGKTGSEQFF; CDR3 DNA: TGCAGCGGGAAGACAGGGAGTGAGCAGTTCTTC
V gene: TRBV16; clone size: .; J gene: TRBJ1-1; D gene: .; CDR3 protein: CASSQSELMNTEAFF; CDR3 DNA: TGTGCCAGCAGCCAATCCGAGTTGATGAACACTGAAGCTTTCTTT
V gene: TRBV9; clone size: .; J gene: TRBJ2-3; D gene: TRBD2; CDR3 protein: CASSTGLAGGLGTDTQYF; CDR3 DNA: TGTGCCAGCAGCACGGGACTAGCGGGGGGGCTCGGCACAGATACGCAGTATTTT
V gene: TRBV5-4; clone size: .; J gene: TRBJ2-1; D gene: .; CDR3 protein: CASSRPDSNEQFF; CDR3 DNA: TGTGCCAGCAGCCGTCCCGACTCCAATGAGCAGTTCTTC
V gene: TRBV20-1; clone size: .; J gene: TRBJ1-1; D gene: TRBD1; CDR3 protein: CSAGRTGEAFF; CDR3 DNA: TGCAGTGCTGGGCGGACAGGAGAAGCTTTCTTT
V gene: TRBV5-4; clone size: .; J gene: TRBJ2-3; D gene: TRBD1; CDR3 protein: CASRRQGETDTQYF; CDR3 DNA: TGTGCCAGCAGACGTCAGGGGGAGACAGATACGCAGTATTTT
V gene: TRBV5-5; clone size: .; J gene: TRBJ2-1; D gene: .; CDR3 protein: CASSLLGGSYNEQFF; CDR3 DNA: TGTGCCAGCAGCTTGTTGGGGGGATCCTACAATGAGCAGTTCTTC